A selection of T cell receptor beta chains follows, all from one sample in a study of neurological immune-mediated disorders. TCRdb passed the 5' RACE reads through MiXCR, listing each CDR3 protein once. The sample comprises more than 25,000 distinct CDR3 sequences, less than 25% of which are singletons, and roughly 29% rests with the top ten. The sequencing sample was made of CD4+ T cells from blood. These receptors all come from a man aged 50 to 59 with HTLV-1-associated myelopathy (HAM/TSP). CDR3s include the opening cysteine and the closing phenylalanine or tryptophan. A D gene is named only where the DNA matches it firmly. Expanded clones get a size class; other rows say once, few or many, or leave the size out.

clone_size: -
j_call: TRBJ2-3
d_call: TRBD2
v_call: TRBV2
cdr3_aa: CASSEGRLAGLRGDTQYF
cdr3_nt: TGTGCCAGCAGTGAAGGCCGACTAGCGGGGCTGAGGGGAGATACGCAGTATTTT

clone_size: many
j_call: TRBJ2-1
d_call: TRBD2
v_call: TRBV20-1
cdr3_aa: CSATGLAGGRTFF
cdr3_nt: TGCAGTGCTACCGGACTAGCGGGAGGGAGAACGTTCTTC

clone_size: many
j_call: TRBJ1-1
d_call: -
v_call: TRBV6-5
cdr3_aa: CASSYHRAEAFF
cdr3_nt: TGTGCCAGCAGTTATCATCGCGCTGAAGCTTTCTTT

clone_size: many
j_call: TRBJ2-1
d_call: TRBD2
v_call: TRBV19
cdr3_aa: CASETSGRSSYNEQFF
cdr3_nt: TGTGCCAGTGAGACTAGCGGGAGGTCGTCCTACAATGAGCAGTTCTTC

clone_size: few
j_call: TRBJ1-1
d_call: -
v_call: TRBV5-1
cdr3_aa: CASSLDIGSTEAFF
cdr3_nt: TGCGCCAGCAGCTTGGATATAGGGAGCACTGAAGCTTTCTTT

clone_size: medium-sized
j_call: TRBJ2-7
d_call: TRBD1
v_call: TRBV6-5
cdr3_aa: CASTPWTGEDGEQYF
cdr3_nt: TGTGCCAGCACTCCCTGGACAGGGGAGGATGGCGAGCAGTACTTC

clone_size: many
j_call: TRBJ2-7
d_call: TRBD2
v_call: TRBV18
cdr3_aa: CASSPAPSGRYEQYF
cdr3_nt: TGTGCCAGCTCACCAGCCCCTAGCGGGCGGTACGAGCAGTACTTC

clone_size: many
j_call: TRBJ2-5
d_call: -
v_call: TRBV5-1
cdr3_aa: CASSLVASIQETQYF
cdr3_nt: TGCGCCAGCAGCTTGGTGGCTAGCATACAAGAGACCCAGTACTTC

clone_size: many
j_call: TRBJ2-1
d_call: TRBD1
v_call: TRBV6-2/TRBV6-3
cdr3_aa: CASTPMGQVNEQFF
cdr3_nt: TGTGCCAGCACCCCCATGGGACAGGTCAATGAGCAGTTCTTC

clone_size: many
j_call: TRBJ2-7
d_call: TRBD1
v_call: TRBV19
cdr3_aa: CASSQPGQTYEQYF
cdr3_nt: TGTGCCAGTAGCCAGCCGGGACAGACCTACGAGCAGTACTTC

clone_size: many
j_call: TRBJ2-7
d_call: -
v_call: TRBV5-1
cdr3_aa: CASSRGPEGPTYEQYF
cdr3_nt: TGCGCCAGCAGCCGGGGCCCGGAGGGTCCGACCTACGAGCAGTACTTC

clone_size: -
j_call: TRBJ1-2
d_call: -
v_call: TRBV7-2
cdr3_aa: CASSPGMNYGYTF
cdr3_nt: TGTGCCAGCAGCCCAGGGATGAACTATGGCTACACCTTC

clone_size: many
j_call: TRBJ2-7
d_call: -
v_call: TRBV10-3
cdr3_aa: CAISEPPTASYEQYF
cdr3_nt: TGTGCCATCAGTGAGCCTCCAACAGCATCCTACGAGCAGTACTTC

clone_size: many
j_call: TRBJ2-1
d_call: TRBD1
v_call: TRBV29-1
cdr3_aa: CSAEGQGVRDEQFF
cdr3_nt: TGCAGCGCCGAAGGGCAGGGGGTAAGGGATGAGCAGTTCTTC

clone_size: few
j_call: TRBJ2-7
d_call: TRBD2
v_call: TRBV20-1
cdr3_aa: CSALSGTSGVEQYF
cdr3_nt: TGCAGTGCGCTATCCGGGACTAGCGGGGTCGAGCAGTACTTC

clone_size: many
j_call: TRBJ1-5
d_call: -
v_call: TRBV5-1
cdr3_aa: CASSSMAGGNQPQHF
cdr3_nt: TGCGCCAGCAGCTCGATGGCAGGGGGCAATCAGCCCCAGCATTTT

clone_size: once
j_call: TRBJ2-1
d_call: TRBD2
v_call: TRBV5-1
cdr3_aa: CASSPLGTSNFEQFF
cdr3_nt: TGCGCCAGCAGCCCGCTGGGGACTAGCAATTTTGAGCAGTTCTTC

clone_size: -
j_call: TRBJ2-1
d_call: -
v_call: TRBV4-2
cdr3_aa: CASSQDEAGEQFF
cdr3_nt: TGTGCCAGCAGCCAAGACGAGGCAGGGGAGCAGTTCTTC

clone_size: many
j_call: TRBJ1-3
d_call: -
v_call: TRBV7-2
cdr3_aa: CASSSRGDSSGNTIYF
cdr3_nt: TGTGCCAGCAGCTCCCGGGGCGACAGCTCTGGAAACACCATATATTTT

clone_size: -
j_call: TRBJ2-1
d_call: -
v_call: TRBV24-1
cdr3_aa: CATSELGARYNEQFF
cdr3_nt: TGTGCCACCAGCGAATTGGGGGCCCGATACAATGAGCAGTTCTTC

clone_size: many
j_call: TRBJ1-1
d_call: -
v_call: TRBV12-3/TRBV12-4
cdr3_aa: CASSSVVNTEAFF
cdr3_nt: TGTGCCAGCAGTTCAGTAGTGAACACTGAAGCTTTCTTT

clone_size: many
j_call: TRBJ2-5
d_call: -
v_call: TRBV12-3/TRBV12-4
cdr3_aa: CASSWGVTETQYF
cdr3_nt: TGTGCCAGCAGTTGGGGGGTTACTGAGACCCAGTACTTC

clone_size: -
j_call: TRBJ1-3
d_call: -
v_call: TRBV11-2
cdr3_aa: CASSKIDTIYF
cdr3_nt: TGTGCCAGCAGTAAAATTGACACCATATATTTT

clone_size: many
j_call: TRBJ1-2
d_call: -
v_call: TRBV20-1
cdr3_aa: CSARGETGPVGGYTF
cdr3_nt: TGCAGTGCTAGAGGGGAGACAGGCCCGGTGGGTGGCTACACCTTC

clone_size: many
j_call: TRBJ1-1
d_call: TRBD1
v_call: TRBV20-1
cdr3_aa: CSAPGQGNTEAFF
cdr3_nt: TGCAGTGCTCCCGGACAGGGGAACACTGAAGCTTTCTTT

clone_size: many
j_call: TRBJ1-1
d_call: TRBD1
v_call: TRBV20-1
cdr3_aa: CSARVETGSTEAFF
cdr3_nt: TGCAGTGCTAGAGTTGAGACAGGGAGTACTGAAGCTTTCTTT

clone_size: many
j_call: TRBJ2-2
d_call: TRBD1
v_call: TRBV7-8
cdr3_aa: CASSLSRDRATNTGELFF
cdr3_nt: TGTGCCAGCAGCTTAAGCCGGGACAGGGCTACGAACACCGGGGAGCTGTTTTTT

clone_size: many
j_call: TRBJ2-2
d_call: -
v_call: TRBV20-1
cdr3_aa: CSARDYLRGVGELFF
cdr3_nt: TGCAGTGCTAGAGATTACCTGAGGGGGGTCGGGGAGCTGTTTTTT

clone_size: many
j_call: TRBJ2-5
d_call: -
v_call: TRBV10-3
cdr3_aa: CAISEGMRPGTQYF
cdr3_nt: TGTGCCATCAGTGAAGGAATGCGCCCGGGGACCCAGTACTTC

clone_size: many
j_call: TRBJ1-5
d_call: -
v_call: TRBV7-8
cdr3_aa: CASSTRQDSNQPQHF
cdr3_nt: TGTGCCAGCAGCACGAGACAGGATAGCAATCAGCCCCAGCATTTT

clone_size: many
j_call: TRBJ2-7
d_call: -
v_call: TRBV5-5
cdr3_aa: CASSLYIGGKTNEQYF
cdr3_nt: TGTGCCAGCAGCCTTTATATCGGGGGTAAAACGAACGAGCAGTACTTC

clone_size: many
j_call: TRBJ1-1
d_call: TRBD1
v_call: TRBV4-1
cdr3_aa: CASSLGQGAPNTEAFF
cdr3_nt: TGCGCCAGCAGCCTCGGACAGGGGGCCCCCAACACTGAAGCTTTCTTT

clone_size: -
j_call: TRBJ2-5
d_call: TRBD1
v_call: TRBV5-6
cdr3_aa: CASSLTGARETQYF
cdr3_nt: TGTGCCAGCAGCTTAACAGGGGCCAGGGAGACCCAGTACTTC

clone_size: once
j_call: TRBJ2-1
d_call: -
v_call: TRBV7-9
cdr3_aa: CASSPLEGGPYNEQFF
cdr3_nt: TGTGCCAGCAGCCCCTTAGAGGGAGGCCCCTACAATGAGCAGTTCTTC

clone_size: many
j_call: TRBJ1-1
d_call: -
v_call: TRBV12-3/TRBV12-4
cdr3_aa: CASSTQGVTEAFF
cdr3_nt: TGTGCCAGCAGCACACAGGGAGTTACTGAAGCTTTCTTT

clone_size: many
j_call: TRBJ1-1
d_call: -
v_call: TRBV3-1
cdr3_aa: CASSQAGVTEAFF
cdr3_nt: TGTGCCAGCAGCCAAGCGGGGGTCACTGAAGCTTTCTTT

clone_size: many
j_call: TRBJ1-5
d_call: -
v_call: TRBV28
cdr3_aa: CASRGIQGYQPQHF
cdr3_nt: TGTGCCAGCAGAGGCATACAGGGATATCAGCCCCAGCATTTT